The rows below give T cell receptor beta chains drawn from one sample of a study of blood T cells in healthy people across ages. TCRdb reprocessed the 5' RACE reads via MiXCR and lists one record per CDR3 protein. Here the sample spans 1.5 million to 2 million distinct CDR3 sequences, roughly 30% being singletons. The material sequenced was blood. These receptors were obtained from a woman between 25 and 40 years old in good health. Each CDR3 is given with its conserved first and last residue. Each record gives: V gene, D gene, J gene, clone size, CDR3 protein, CDR3 DNA. The D gene is left open where the match is weak. Clone size is stated in some rows and not others, as once, few, many or a class when expanded.

V gene: TRBV12-3/TRBV12-4; D gene: -; J gene: TRBJ2-2; clone size: -; CDR3 protein: CAGRGQAGGDTGELFF; CDR3 DNA: TGTGCCGGCAGGGGGCAAGCGGGAGGCGACACCGGGGAGCTGTTTTTT
V gene: TRBV20-1; D gene: -; J gene: TRBJ2-7; clone size: few; CDR3 protein: CSADGPGPYEQYF; CDR3 DNA: TGCAGTGCGGATGGGCCAGGGCCCTACGAGCAGTACTTC
V gene: TRBV18; D gene: TRBD2; J gene: TRBJ2-7; clone size: -; CDR3 protein: CATSPGSGIYEQYF; CDR3 DNA: TGTGCCACCTCCCCGGGCAGCGGGATCTACGAGCAGTACTTC
V gene: TRBV20-1; D gene: TRBD1; J gene: TRBJ2-1; clone size: -; CDR3 protein: CSALRTGTNEQFF; CDR3 DNA: TGCAGTGCTTTACGGACAGGTACCAATGAGCAGTTCTTC
V gene: TRBV7-2; D gene: -; J gene: TRBJ1-2; clone size: -; CDR3 protein: CASSSAVYYGYTF; CDR3 DNA: TGTGCCAGCAGCTCGGCCGTCTACTATGGCTACACCTTC
V gene: TRBV6-4; D gene: -; J gene: TRBJ2-7; clone size: -; CDR3 protein: CASSDSGGAPYEQYF; CDR3 DNA: TGTGCCAGCAGTGACTCAGGAGGAGCCCCCTACGAGCAGTACTTC
V gene: TRBV4-3; D gene: TRBD1; J gene: TRBJ1-1; clone size: few; CDR3 protein: CASSQMGQGDTEAFF; CDR3 DNA: TGCGCCAGCAGCCAGATGGGACAGGGGGACACTGAAGCTTTCTTT
V gene: TRBV4-3; D gene: TRBD1; J gene: TRBJ1-1; clone size: -; CDR3 protein: CASSQVGTGAEAFF; CDR3 DNA: TGCGCCAGCAGCCAAGTTGGGACAGGGGCTGAAGCTTTCTTT
V gene: TRBV10-3; D gene: TRBD1; J gene: TRBJ1-1; clone size: -; CDR3 protein: CAISEGTGGRTEAFF; CDR3 DNA: TGTGCCATCAGTGAGGGGACAGGGGGCCGGACTGAAGCTTTCTTT
V gene: TRBV21-1; D gene: -; J gene: TRBJ2-6; clone size: many; CDR3 protein: CASSPSPSGANVLTF; CDR3 DNA: TGCGCCAGCAGCCCCTCACCCTCTGGGGCCAACGTCCTGACTTTC
V gene: TRBV27; D gene: TRBD2; J gene: TRBJ2-3; clone size: -; CDR3 protein: CASSLLTSGSSGTDTQYF; CDR3 DNA: TGTGCCAGCAGTTTATTAACTAGCGGGAGCTCTGGCACAGATACGCAGTATTTT
V gene: TRBV12-3/TRBV12-4; D gene: TRBD1; J gene: TRBJ2-4; clone size: few; CDR3 protein: CASSRTGQGRAKNIQYF; CDR3 DNA: TGTGCCAGCAGTCGCACGGGACAGGGAAGAGCCAAAAACATTCAGTACTTC
V gene: TRBV2; D gene: -; J gene: TRBJ2-7; clone size: -; CDR3 protein: CASNADIHSEQYF; CDR3 DNA: TGTGCCAGCAATGCCGACATACACAGCGAGCAGTACTTC
V gene: TRBV6-2/TRBV6-3; D gene: TRBD1; J gene: TRBJ1-1; clone size: -; CDR3 protein: CATVDREEAFF; CDR3 DNA: TGTGCCACCGTTGACAGGGAAGAAGCTTTCTTT
V gene: TRBV9; D gene: TRBD1; J gene: TRBJ2-7; clone size: many; CDR3 protein: CASSVEDRAEEQYF; CDR3 DNA: TGTGCCAGCAGCGTAGAGGACAGGGCGGAGGAGCAGTACTTC
V gene: TRBV5-1; D gene: -; J gene: TRBJ2-7; clone size: -; CDR3 protein: CASKDPRTEPYEQYF; CDR3 DNA: TGCGCCAGCAAGGACCCTCGAACGGAACCCTACGAGCAGTACTTC
V gene: TRBV4-1; D gene: -; J gene: TRBJ2-7; clone size: many; CDR3 protein: CASSQVPRVLSYEQYF; CDR3 DNA: TGCGCCAGCAGCCAAGTCCCCCGGGTCCTCTCCTACGAGCAGTACTTC
V gene: TRBV20-1; D gene: -; J gene: TRBJ1-5; clone size: -; CDR3 protein: CSATSTGNQPQHF; CDR3 DNA: TGCAGTGCTACTTCTACAGGCAATCAGCCCCAGCATTTT
V gene: TRBV5-1; D gene: TRBD2; J gene: TRBJ2-2; clone size: many; CDR3 protein: CASSSGLAGTGELFF; CDR3 DNA: TGCGCCAGCAGCTCGGGACTAGCGGGCACCGGGGAGCTGTTTTTT
V gene: TRBV6-1; D gene: -; J gene: TRBJ2-7; clone size: -; CDR3 protein: CASSQTRGGYEQYF; CDR3 DNA: TGTGCCAGCAGCCAGACGAGGGGCGGGTACGAGCAGTACTTC
V gene: TRBV2; D gene: TRBD1; J gene: TRBJ1-6; clone size: few; CDR3 protein: CASSDDRGSSPLHF; CDR3 DNA: TGTGCCAGCAGTGACGACAGGGGAAGTTCACCCCTCCACTTT
V gene: TRBV7-2; D gene: TRBD1; J gene: TRBJ2-4; clone size: many; CDR3 protein: CASSLNSLRDRKNIQYF; CDR3 DNA: TGTGCCAGCAGCTTAAATTCCCTCCGGGACAGAAAAAACATTCAGTACTTC
V gene: TRBV4-3; D gene: -; J gene: TRBJ1-1; clone size: many; CDR3 protein: CASSPGRMNTEAFF; CDR3 DNA: TGCGCCAGCAGCCCGGGACGGATGAACACTGAAGCTTTCTTT
V gene: TRBV20-1; D gene: TRBD1; J gene: TRBJ1-2; clone size: many; CDR3 protein: CSARPGQGNWYGYTF; CDR3 DNA: TGCAGTGCTCGGCCGGGACAGGGGAATTGGTATGGCTACACCTTC
V gene: TRBV7-2; D gene: -; J gene: TRBJ1-4; clone size: few; CDR3 protein: CASSPTPMEGLFF; CDR3 DNA: TGTGCCAGCAGTCCGACCCCCATGGAGGGACTGTTTTTT
V gene: TRBV20-1; D gene: -; J gene: TRBJ2-4; clone size: few; CDR3 protein: CSATADIAKNIQYF; CDR3 DNA: TGCAGTGCAACAGCCGACATAGCCAAAAACATTCAGTACTTC
V gene: TRBV7-2; D gene: -; J gene: TRBJ2-7; clone size: few; CDR3 protein: CASSRDRAGSYEQYF; CDR3 DNA: TGTGCCAGCAGCCGCGACAGGGCGGGATCCTACGAGCAGTACTTC
V gene: TRBV6-5; D gene: TRBD2; J gene: TRBJ2-3; clone size: -; CDR3 protein: CASSWGRASGSRTDTRYF; CDR3 DNA: TGTGCCAGCAGTTGGGGGCGGGCTAGCGGGAGTCGCACAGATACGCGGTATTTT
V gene: TRBV7-6; D gene: -; J gene: TRBJ1-5; clone size: few; CDR3 protein: CASSLGGGYQPQHF; CDR3 DNA: TGTGCCAGCAGTCTAGGGGGGGGATATCAGCCCCAGCATTTT
V gene: TRBV5-1; D gene: -; J gene: TRBJ2-1; clone size: -; CDR3 protein: CASSGGDAYNEQFF; CDR3 DNA: TGCGCCAGCAGCGGGGGTGACGCCTACAATGAACAGTTCTTC
V gene: TRBV2; D gene: -; J gene: TRBJ1-6; clone size: -; CDR3 protein: CASSDDSYNSPLHF; CDR3 DNA: TGTGCCAGCAGTGACGACTCCTATAATTCACCCCTCCACTTT
V gene: TRBV27; D gene: TRBD2; J gene: TRBJ2-7; clone size: few; CDR3 protein: CASSLGGPIRVAGVFEQYF; CDR3 DNA: TGTGCCAGCAGTTTAGGAGGCCCAATTCGTGTAGCGGGAGTTTTTGAGCAGTACTTC
V gene: TRBV4-2; D gene: -; J gene: TRBJ1-1; clone size: many; CDR3 protein: CASSQFLNTEAFF; CDR3 DNA: TGTGCCAGCAGCCAATTTCTGAACACTGAAGCTTTCTTT
V gene: TRBV6-5; D gene: -; J gene: TRBJ1-4; clone size: few; CDR3 protein: CASRREGFRSNEKLFF; CDR3 DNA: TGTGCCAGCAGGAGAGAAGGGTTCAGGAGTAATGAAAAACTGTTTTTT
V gene: TRBV10-3; D gene: -; J gene: TRBJ1-2; clone size: -; CDR3 protein: CAISGDNYGYTF; CDR3 DNA: TGTGCCATCAGTGGGGATAACTATGGCTACACCTTC
V gene: TRBV7-2; D gene: -; J gene: TRBJ2-1; clone size: -; CDR3 protein: CASSPDVPTWFF; CDR3 DNA: TGTGCCAGCAGCCCAGACGTCCCAACGTGGTTCTTC
V gene: TRBV2; D gene: -; J gene: TRBJ2-7; clone size: many; CDR3 protein: CASRVLYEQYF; CDR3 DNA: TGTGCCAGCAGGGTCCTCTACGAGCAGTACTTC
V gene: TRBV15; D gene: -; J gene: TRBJ2-6; clone size: -; CDR3 protein: CATSPSGRTGANVLTF; CDR3 DNA: TGTGCCACCAGCCCATCGGGCAGGACCGGGGCCAACGTCCTGACTTTC
V gene: TRBV5-1; D gene: TRBD1; J gene: TRBJ2-7; clone size: many; CDR3 protein: CASSLRDRYEQYF; CDR3 DNA: TGCGCCAGCAGCCTCCGGGACAGATACGAGCAGTACTTC
V gene: TRBV5-6; D gene: TRBD1; J gene: TRBJ2-5; clone size: -; CDR3 protein: CASSFPRGETQYF; CDR3 DNA: TGTGCCAGCAGCTTCCCCAGGGGGGAGACCCAGTACTTC
V gene: TRBV12-5; D gene: TRBD2; J gene: TRBJ2-3; clone size: few; CDR3 protein: CASDRGGDSTDTQYF; CDR3 DNA: TGTGCTAGTGACCGCGGGGGAGATAGCACAGATACGCAGTATTTT
V gene: TRBV5-5; D gene: TRBD1; J gene: TRBJ1-1; clone size: -; CDR3 protein: CASSPGQGAPNTEAFF; CDR3 DNA: TGTGCCAGCAGCCCGGGACAGGGGGCCCCGAACACTGAAGCTTTCTTT
V gene: TRBV29-1; D gene: -; J gene: TRBJ2-3; clone size: -; CDR3 protein: CSVGEWDSTDTQYF; CDR3 DNA: TGCAGCGTCGGAGAGTGGGACAGCACAGATACGCAGTATTTT
V gene: TRBV25-1; D gene: TRBD2; J gene: TRBJ2-5; clone size: few; CDR3 protein: CASSDWTSGSSETQYF; CDR3 DNA: TGTGCCAGCAGTGACTGGACTAGCGGGAGCTCAGAGACCCAGTACTTC
V gene: TRBV5-6; D gene: TRBD1; J gene: TRBJ2-2; clone size: -; CDR3 protein: CASSSILTQGLRTGELFF; CDR3 DNA: TGTGCCAGCAGCTCCATCCTTACACAGGGGTTGAGAACCGGGGAGCTGTTTTTT
V gene: TRBV29-1; D gene: TRBD1; J gene: TRBJ2-1; clone size: few; CDR3 protein: CSATTGQGGNEQFF; CDR3 DNA: TGCAGCGCTACGACGGGACAGGGCGGCAATGAGCAGTTCTTC
V gene: TRBV20-1; D gene: TRBD2; J gene: TRBJ2-7; clone size: few; CDR3 protein: CSVTPSGRKYEQYF; CDR3 DNA: TGCAGTGTTACACCTAGCGGGAGAAAGTACGAGCAGTACTTC
V gene: TRBV7-2; D gene: -; J gene: TRBJ2-1; clone size: -; CDR3 protein: CAGSYSGRLDEQFF; CDR3 DNA: TGTGCCGGCAGTTACAGCGGGCGGTTGGATGAGCAGTTCTTC
V gene: TRBV7-9; D gene: -; J gene: TRBJ2-1; clone size: -; CDR3 protein: CASSLKGSGSYNEQFF; CDR3 DNA: TGTGCCAGCAGCTTAAAAGGTTCGGGAAGCTACAATGAGCAGTTCTTC
V gene: TRBV20-1; D gene: -; J gene: TRBJ2-7; clone size: few; CDR3 protein: CSARPAHSYEQYF; CDR3 DNA: TGCAGTGCTAGGCCAGCCCACTCCTACGAGCAGTACTTC
V gene: TRBV5-1; D gene: -; J gene: TRBJ2-1; clone size: -; CDR3 protein: CASTPGRDRVSSYNEQFF; CDR3 DNA: TGCGCCAGCACCCCCGGGAGGGACAGGGTAAGCTCCTACAATGAGCAGTTCTTC
V gene: TRBV7-2; D gene: -; J gene: TRBJ2-7; clone size: many; CDR3 protein: CASSLAGVEGEQYF; CDR3 DNA: TGTGCCAGCAGCTTAGCCGGGGTAGAGGGCGAGCAGTACTTC